A selection of T cell receptor beta chains follows, all from one sample in a study of cytomegalovirus exposure and HLA in healthy donors. The table came from immunoSEQ multiplex PCR; TCRdb's copy has only in-frame clones and leaves some out. The table lists more than 200,000 clones, roughly 80% of them singletons. Sequenced material: PBMCs. The receptors originated from a girl aged 2 to 10 in good health and CMV-seronegative. Each CDR3 is given with its conserved first and last residue. D genes are given only for firm matches. Size is stated for part of the rows, as once, few or many counts, or as a class when the clone is expanded.

TRBD1	TRBV27	TRBJ2-7	-	TGTGCCAGCAGTCTACAACAGGGGATCTACGAGCAGTACTTC	CASSLQQGIYEQYF
TRBD2	TRBV4-1	TRBJ2-1	-	TGCGCCAGCAGCCAAGAAGCGGGACTAGGGTACAATGAGCAGTTCTTC	CASSQEAGLGYNEQFF
-	TRBV19	TRBJ1-1	-	TGTGCCAGTAGCCAGGGGCCGGATGAAGCTTTCTTT	CASSQGPDEAFF
TRBD2	TRBV7-9	TRBJ2-3	-	TGTGCCAGCAGCCTCCCGGAAGCGGGGGGGCAGAGCACAGATACGCAGTATTTT	CASSLPEAGGQSTDTQYF
-	TRBV7-6	TRBJ1-2	-	TGTGCCAGCAGCTTACTGGGGGGGCACGGCTACACCTTC	CASSLLGGHGYTF
-	TRBV7-8	TRBJ2-5	-	TGTGCCAGCAGCTTAAACCCCGGGTCTCAAGAGACCCAGTACTTC	CASSLNPGSQETQYF
TRBD1	TRBV7-9	TRBJ1-2	-	TGTGCCAGCAGCAACCGGGACAGGGGGAGAGGCTACACCTTC	CASSNRDRGRGYTF
TRBD1	TRBV4-1	TRBJ1-1	few	TGCGCCAGCAGCCGTACCGTGACAGGGGAAGCTTTCTTT	CASSRTVTGEAFF
TRBD1	TRBV6-1	TRBJ1-3	-	TGTGCCAGCAGTGAAGGGTTAGGGGGCGCGGGTAACACCATATATTTT	CASSEGLGGAGNTIYF
-	TRBV6-1	TRBJ1-2	-	TGTGCCAGCAGTGACTACTTGAACAGGTTGGACTATGGCTACACCTTC	CASSDYLNRLDYGYTF
-	TRBV18	TRBJ1-6	-	TGTGCCAGCTCAAGGGAGCCCTATAATTCACCCCTCCACTTT	CASSREPYNSPLHF
-	TRBV14	TRBJ2-2	-	TGTGCCAGCAGCAACCCCGGGGGCACCGGGGAGCTGTTTTTT	CASSNPGGTGELFF
TRBD2	TRBV9	TRBJ2-3	once	TGTGCCAGCAGCGCGACTAGCGGGAGCTGGGGCACAGATACGCAGTATTTT	CASSATSGSWGTDTQYF
TRBD1	TRBV19	TRBJ2-7	-	TGTGCCAGTAGTTCGGGACAGGGTCCTTACTACGAGCAGTACTTC	CASSSGQGPYYEQYF
TRBD2	TRBV29-1	TRBJ2-7	-	TGCAGCATTCGATCAGGGCTAGCGGGAGACGAGCAGTACTTC	CSIRSGLAGDEQYF
TRBD2	TRBV7-2	TRBJ2-7	-	TGTGCCAGCAGCTTAGGTGGACTAGCCGATTACGAGCAGTACTTC	CASSLGGLADYEQYF
-	TRBV9	TRBJ2-2	-	TGTGCCAGCAGCGCATATGGGGGGGGGCACCAATTGAACACCGGGGAGCTGTTTTTT	CASSAYGGGHQLNTGELFF
TRBD1	TRBV4-1	TRBJ1-5	-	TGCGCCAGCAGCCACAACACAGGGGTTGGGCAGCCCCAGCATTTT	CASSHNTGVGQPQHF
TRBD2	TRBV4-2	TRBJ2-7	once	TGTGCCAGCAGCCAAGGGTTAGCGGGGGATGGGGAGCAGTACTTC	CASSQGLAGDGEQYF
TRBD2	TRBV28	TRBJ2-7	-	TGTGCCAGCAGGACCCTAGCGGGAGGTCTCTACGAGCAGTACTTC	CASRTLAGGLYEQYF